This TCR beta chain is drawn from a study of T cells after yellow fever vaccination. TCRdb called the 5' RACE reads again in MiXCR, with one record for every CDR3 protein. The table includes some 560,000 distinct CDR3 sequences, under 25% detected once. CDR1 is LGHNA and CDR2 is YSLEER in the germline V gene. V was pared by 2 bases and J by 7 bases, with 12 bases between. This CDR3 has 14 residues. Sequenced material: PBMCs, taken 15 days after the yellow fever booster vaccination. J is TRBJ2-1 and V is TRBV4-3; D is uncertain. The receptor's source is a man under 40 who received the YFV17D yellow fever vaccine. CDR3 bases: TGCGCCAGCAGCCAAAAGTATCTGGTTAATGAGCAGTTCTTC. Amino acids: CASSQKYLVNEQFF.